The 8 T cell receptor beta chains below all came from one sample that was sequenced in a study of siplizumab effects on memory and regulatory T cells. Produced via immunoSEQ multiplex PCR; TCRdb's table is partial and in-frame only. The sample has more than 95,000 clones; under 95% are singletons. Material for sequencing was CD4+ T cells sorted from blood. The receptors shown here come from a human donor in good health.

The rearrangement uses TRBV6-1 and TRBJ2-5, with D maybe TRBD1 (5 bases). V was cut by 3 bases and J by 5 bases, with 10 bases left in between. Germline assignment: CDR1 MNHNS and CDR2 SASEGT. This CDR3 has 13 amino acids. The CDR3 loop reads CASSEGPWETQYF. In DNA form, the CDR3 reads TGTGCCAGCAGTGAGGGGCCTTGGGAGACCCAGTACTTC.

This rearrangement joins TRBV27 to TRBJ2-1, with D perhaps assigned TRBD1 or TRBD2 (5 bases each). The germline CDR1 and CDR2 sequences are MNHEY and SMNVEV (reference sequence). This CDR3 region has 12 residues. Trimming pared 1 base from V and 8 bases from J, leaving 6 bases between. DNA of the CDR3: TGTGCCAGCAGTTTATGGGGGTATGAGCAGTTCTTC. Encoded protein: CASSLWGYEQFF.

The chain combines TRBV4-2 with TRBJ2-3; 7 nucleotides align to TRBD2. The CDR3 is 17 residues long. V lost 0 bases, J lost 1 base, and 7 bases stayed unmatched. Germline CDR1 LGHNA, CDR2 YNFKEQ. CDR3 nucleotides: TGTGCCAGCAGCCAAGACCCCAGGAGCGGGGGCACAGATACGCAGTATTTT. It codes for CASSQDPRSGGTDTQYF.

This clone was seen a handful of times. V gene TRBV2 combines with J gene TRBJ2-3, with 8 bases aligning to TRBD2. Germline V gives CDR1 SNHLY, CDR2 FYNNEI. This CDR3 spans 15 amino acids. Trimming removed 6 bases from V and 4 bases from J; junction bases left unmatched: 9. The CDR3 nucleotides read TGTGCCAGCAGCCTTACTAGCGGAGTGCCAGATACGCAGTATTTT. This translates into CASSLTSGVPDTQYF.

This rearrangement joins TRBV19 to TRBJ1-2; D gene ambiguous. Germline V lookup: CDR1 LNHDA, CDR2 SQIVND (reference sequence). The CDR3 totals 14 residues. Trimming cost V 4 bases and J 4 bases, with 13 bases left between them. CDR3 nucleotides: TGTGCCAGTAGTACCAGTGGGGAGAGCTATGGCTACACCTTC. Translation gives CASSTSGESYGYTF.

The CDR3 sequence is CASTKYLLTGELFF. In nucleotides, the CDR3 is TGTGCCAGTACCAAATATCTCCTCACCGGGGAGCTGTTTTTT. The chain combines TRBV6-1 with TRBJ2-2; D is undetermined. This CDR3 spans 14 amino acids. Trimming cost V 9 bases and J 4 bases, with 15 bases left between them. Germline V lookup: CDR1 MNHNS, CDR2 SASEGT.

The rearrangement links TRBV4-3 to TRBJ2-7; D remains unclear. The CDR3 extends over 14 amino acids. Germline V CDR1 and CDR2: LGHNA, YSLEER. With 0 bases removed from V and 6 bases from J, the gap between germline ends came to 12 bases. The DNA for the CDR3 is TGCGCCAGCAGCCAAGACGAAGGCCGCTCCGAGCAGTACTTC. Encoded protein: CASSQDEGRSEQYF.

The genes are TRBV18 and TRBJ1-3; a possible D gene is TRBD1 (5 bases). This CDR3 has 17 residues. The V gene's germline CDR1 is KGHSH and CDR2 LQKENI. V was clipped by 3 bases and J by 0 bases, with 15 bases between them. The CDR3 reads CASSPTGLTYSGNTIYF. The CDR3 nucleotides read TGTGCCAGCTCACCTACGGGACTGACGTACTCTGGAAACACCATATATTTT.